This TCR beta chain emerged from a study of blood T cell repertoires in COVID-19. Across the study: Material from acute and convalescent COVID-19 was sourced from the United States, Italy and Spain. T cells, B-cell-depleted T cells, or PBMCs supplied cDNA or gDNA.

With V trimmed by 6 bases and J by 6 bases, 12 bases remained unmatched. This CDR3 spans 15 amino acids. The germline CDR1 and CDR2 sequences are MNHNY and SVGAGI (reference sequence). In the study's own analysis: Quantification of nucleated cells was approximated via reference gene primer amplification. TCRdb's table, derived via immunoSEQ multiplex PCR, lists solely in-frame clones and lacks some. For V, J and clone size, that table is used; D and trimming come from the DNA. The repertoire consists of about 120,000 clones, with 90% occurring once and the leading ten covering roughly 4%. This receptor was taken from a woman in her fifties or sixties with COVID-19, enrolled during active disease. Sequencing input: peripheral blood. The chain has TRBV6-6 and TRBJ2-5, with 8 positions matching TRBD1. The CDR3 DNA follows: TGTGCCAGCAGCCCACCCCAGGGGGCGATGAAGACCCAGTACTTC. Protein: CASSPPQGAMKTQYF.